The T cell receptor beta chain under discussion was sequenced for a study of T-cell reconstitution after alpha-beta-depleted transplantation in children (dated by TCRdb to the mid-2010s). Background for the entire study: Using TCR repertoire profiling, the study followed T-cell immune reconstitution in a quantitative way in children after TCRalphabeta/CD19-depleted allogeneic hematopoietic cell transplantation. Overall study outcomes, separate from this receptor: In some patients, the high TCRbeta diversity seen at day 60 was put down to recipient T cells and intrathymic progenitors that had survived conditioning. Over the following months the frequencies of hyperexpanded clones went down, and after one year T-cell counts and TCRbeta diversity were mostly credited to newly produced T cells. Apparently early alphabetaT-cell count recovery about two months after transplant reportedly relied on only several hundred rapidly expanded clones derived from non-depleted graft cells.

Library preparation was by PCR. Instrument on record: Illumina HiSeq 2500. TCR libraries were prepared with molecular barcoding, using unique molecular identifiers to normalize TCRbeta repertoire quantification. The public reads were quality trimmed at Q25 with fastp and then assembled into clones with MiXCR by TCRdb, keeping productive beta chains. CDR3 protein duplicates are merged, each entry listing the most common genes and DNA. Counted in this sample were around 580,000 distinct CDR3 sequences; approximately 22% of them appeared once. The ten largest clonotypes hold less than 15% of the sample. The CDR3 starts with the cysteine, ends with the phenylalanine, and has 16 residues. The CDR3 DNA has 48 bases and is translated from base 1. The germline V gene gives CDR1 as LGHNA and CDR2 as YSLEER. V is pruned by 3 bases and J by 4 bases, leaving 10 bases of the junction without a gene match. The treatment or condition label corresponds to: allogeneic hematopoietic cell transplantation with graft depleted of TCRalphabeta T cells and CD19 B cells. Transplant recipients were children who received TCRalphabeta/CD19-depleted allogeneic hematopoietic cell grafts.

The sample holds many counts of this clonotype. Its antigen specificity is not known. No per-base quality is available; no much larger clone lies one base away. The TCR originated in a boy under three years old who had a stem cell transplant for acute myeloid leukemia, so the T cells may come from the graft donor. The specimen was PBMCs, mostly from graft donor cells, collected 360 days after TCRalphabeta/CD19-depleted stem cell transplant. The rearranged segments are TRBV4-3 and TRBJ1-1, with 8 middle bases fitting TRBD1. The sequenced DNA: TGCGCCAGCAGCCACATTATCACAGGGGGAGGCACTGAAGCTTTCTTT. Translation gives CASSHIITGGGTEAFF.